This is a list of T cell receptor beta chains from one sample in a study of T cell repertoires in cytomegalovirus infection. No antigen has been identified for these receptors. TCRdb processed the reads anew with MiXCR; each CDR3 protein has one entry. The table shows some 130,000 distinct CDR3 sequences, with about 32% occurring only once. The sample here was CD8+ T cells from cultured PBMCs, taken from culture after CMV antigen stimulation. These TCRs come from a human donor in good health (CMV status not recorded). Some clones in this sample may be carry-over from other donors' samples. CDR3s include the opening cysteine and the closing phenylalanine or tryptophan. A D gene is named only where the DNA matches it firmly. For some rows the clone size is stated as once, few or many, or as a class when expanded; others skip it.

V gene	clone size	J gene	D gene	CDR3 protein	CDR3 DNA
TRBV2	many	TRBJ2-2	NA	CASATGSGGELFF	TGTGCCAGCGCGACAGGATCGGGCGGGGAGCTGTTTTTT
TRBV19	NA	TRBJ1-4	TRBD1	CASSIDRESYNEKLFF	TGTGCCAGTAGTATCGACAGGGAAAGCTATAATGAAAAACTGTTTTTT
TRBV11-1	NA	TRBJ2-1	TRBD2	CASSLVSPSGGYNEQFF	TGTGCCAGCAGCTTAGTTAGCCCCAGCGGGGGTTACAATGAGCAGTTCTTC
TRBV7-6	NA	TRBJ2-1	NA	CASSLVGTSYNEQFF	TGTGCCAGCAGCTTAGTTGGGACTTCATACAATGAGCAGTTCTTC
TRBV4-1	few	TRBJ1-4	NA	CASSQEPYGTTTEKLFF	TGCGCCAGCAGCCAAGAACCGTACGGGACTACTACTGAAAAACTGTTTTTT
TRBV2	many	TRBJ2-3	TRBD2	CASSELSGGSDTQYF	TGTGCCAGCAGTGAACTGAGCGGGGGGTCAGATACGCAGTATTTT
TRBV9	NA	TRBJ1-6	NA	CASSAGTRVFGSPLHF	TGTGCCAGCAGCGCCGGGACTCGAGTCTTCGGGTCACCCCTCCACTTT
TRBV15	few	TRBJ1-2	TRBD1	CATSRGTGEGYTF	TGTGCCACCAGCAGGGGGACAGGGGAGGGCTACACCTTC
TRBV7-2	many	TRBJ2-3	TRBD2	CASSLTSVTGDTQYF	TGTGCCAGCAGCTTAACTAGCGTCACGGGGGATACGCAGTATTTT
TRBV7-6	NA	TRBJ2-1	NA	CASSLGGFYNEQFF	TGTGCCAGCAGCTTGGGGGGCTTCTACAATGAGCAGTTCTTC
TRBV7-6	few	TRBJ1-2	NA	CASSLARRGGYTF	TGTGCCAGCAGCTTAGCGCGGAGGGGCGGCTACACCTTC
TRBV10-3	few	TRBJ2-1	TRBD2	CASGPGTNNEQFF	TGTGCCTCCGGCCCCGGGACTAATAATGAGCAGTTCTTC
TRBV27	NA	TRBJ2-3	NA	CASSLGVQSVTQYF	TGTGCCAGCAGTTTAGGGGTTCAAAGTGTTACGCAGTATTTT
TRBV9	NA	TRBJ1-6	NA	CASSAHRVSSYNSPLHF	TGTGCCAGCAGCGCCCATCGGGTGAGCTCCTATAATTCACCCCTCCACTTT
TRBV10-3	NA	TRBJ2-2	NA	CAISDPRKDLTGELFF	TGTGCCATCAGTGATCCCCGAAAGGACCTCACCGGGGAGCTGTTTTTT
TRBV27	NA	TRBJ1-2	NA	CASSLGRGTGGYTF	TGTGCCAGCAGTTTGGGGAGGGGCACAGGGGGCTACACCTTC
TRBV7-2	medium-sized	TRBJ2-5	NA	CASSFSPVGETQYF	TGTGCCAGCAGCTTCTCTCCCGTGGGAGAGACCCAGTACTTC
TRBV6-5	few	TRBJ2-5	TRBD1	CASSYWDRGRGETQYF	TGTGCCAGCAGTTACTGGGACAGGGGGCGCGGAGAGACCCAGTACTTC
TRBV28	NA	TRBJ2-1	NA	CASNSGDNNEQFF	TGTGCCAGCAACTCCGGGGACAACAATGAGCAGTTCTTC
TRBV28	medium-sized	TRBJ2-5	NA	CASSLQGLGGETQYF	TGTGCCAGCAGTCTACAGGGATTAGGAGGAGAGACCCAGTACTTC
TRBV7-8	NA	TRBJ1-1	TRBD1	CASSRKLQGEEAFF	TGTGCCAGCAGCCGAAAACTACAGGGGGAGGAAGCTTTCTTT
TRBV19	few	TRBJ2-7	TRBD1	CASSSGTGNEQYF	TGTGCCAGTAGCTCCGGGACAGGGAACGAGCAGTACTTC
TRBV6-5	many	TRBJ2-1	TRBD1	CASSPDRGLYNEQFF	TGTGCCAGCAGTCCGGACAGGGGGCTCTACAATGAGCAGTTCTTC
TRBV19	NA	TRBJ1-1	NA	CASSISAGPHTEAFF	TGTGCCAGTAGTATATCGGCAGGGCCACACACTGAAGCTTTCTTT
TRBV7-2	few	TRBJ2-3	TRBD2	CASSLSLAGSSSTDTQYF	TGTGCCAGCAGCCTATCACTAGCGGGGAGCTCTAGCACAGATACGCAGTATTTT
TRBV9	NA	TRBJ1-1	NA	CASSVVLEERAFF	TGTGCCAGCAGCGTAGTTTTGGAAGAAAGAGCTTTCTTT
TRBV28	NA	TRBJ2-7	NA	CASSQTGRSEQYF	TGTGCCAGCAGCCAGACAGGACGGTCCGAGCAGTACTTC
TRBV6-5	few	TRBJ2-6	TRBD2	CASSTGGFGANVLTF	TGTGCCAGCAGTACCGGGGGGTTTGGGGCCAACGTCCTGACTTTC
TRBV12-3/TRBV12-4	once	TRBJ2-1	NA	CASSSLRDNYNEQFF	TGTGCCAGCAGTTCCCTCCGGGACAACTACAATGAGCAGTTCTTC
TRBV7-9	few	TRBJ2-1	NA	CASSLESRNWWEQFF	TGTGCCAGCAGCTTAGAAAGTCGGAATTGGTGGGAGCAGTTCTTC
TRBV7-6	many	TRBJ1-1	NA	CASSLGGSEAFF	TGTGCCAGCAGCTTAGGAGGCTCCGAAGCTTTCTTT
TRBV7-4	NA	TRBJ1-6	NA	CASDRPGGSPLHF	TGTGCCAGCGACAGGCCCGGCGGTTCACCCCTCCACTTT
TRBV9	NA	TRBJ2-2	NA	CASSGGRLPNTGELFF	TGTGCCAGCAGCGGGGGCCGGCTACCTAACACCGGGGAGCTGTTTTTT
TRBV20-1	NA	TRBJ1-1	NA	CSATEGRGTEAFF	TGCAGTGCTACTGAGGGTCGGGGCACTGAAGCTTTCTTT
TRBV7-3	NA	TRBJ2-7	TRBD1	CASSLIQGAEQYF	TGTGCCAGCAGCTTAATACAGGGGGCCGAGCAGTACTTC
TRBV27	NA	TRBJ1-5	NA	CASSPTPTGAAQHF	TGTGCCAGCAGTCCGACCCCTACGGGTGCAGCCCAGCATTTT
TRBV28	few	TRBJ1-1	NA	CASSPRGETEAFF	TGTGCCAGCAGCCCGCGCGGGGAAACCGAAGCTTTCTTT
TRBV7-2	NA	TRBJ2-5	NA	CASSLARGLRETQYF	TGTGCCAGCAGCTTAGCAAGAGGATTAAGGGAGACCCAGTACTTC
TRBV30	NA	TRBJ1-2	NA	CACTGLVNYGYTF	TGTGCCTGTACAGGGCTGGTTAACTATGGCTACACCTTC
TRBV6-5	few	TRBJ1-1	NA	CASSYSQGMNTEAFF	TGTGCCAGCAGTTACTCCCAGGGGATGAACACTGAAGCTTTCTTT
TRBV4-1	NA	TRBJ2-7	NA	CASSQGIPYEQYF	TGCGCCAGCAGCCAAGGAATTCCGTACGAGCAGTACTTC
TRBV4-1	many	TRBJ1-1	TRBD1	CATQGVEGRTEAFF	TGCGCCACCCAGGGGGTGGAGGGTAGGACTGAAGCTTTCTTT
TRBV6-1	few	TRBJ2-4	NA	CASETELAKNIQYF	TGTGCCAGCGAAACAGAACTAGCCAAAAACATTCAGTACTTC
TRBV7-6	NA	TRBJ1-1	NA	CASSPSSPMSNTEAFF	TGTGCCAGCAGCCCCTCCTCCCCAATGTCGAACACTGAAGCTTTCTTT
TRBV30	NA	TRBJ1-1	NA	CAWDAGDPPSTEAFF	TGTGCCTGGGACGCAGGGGACCCGCCCTCCACTGAAGCTTTCTTT
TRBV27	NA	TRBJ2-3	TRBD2	CASSLRLAGVADTQYF	TGTGCCAGCAGTCTCCGACTAGCGGGGGTCGCAGATACGCAGTATTTT
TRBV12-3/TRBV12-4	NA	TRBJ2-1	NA	CATRRPSYNEQFF	TGTGCCACCCGTCGGCCATCCTACAATGAGCAGTTCTTC
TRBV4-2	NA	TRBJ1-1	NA	CASSLRVYTEAFF	TGTGCCAGCAGCCTCCGGGTTTACACTGAAGCTTTCTTT
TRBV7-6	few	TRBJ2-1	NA	CASSLVPRGYNEQFF	TGTGCCAGCAGCTTAGTTCCCCGGGGGTACAATGAGCAGTTCTTC
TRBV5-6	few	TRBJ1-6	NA	CASSLDGGTGNSPLHF	TGTGCCAGCAGCTTGGATGGGGGAACGGGTAATTCACCCCTCCACTTT